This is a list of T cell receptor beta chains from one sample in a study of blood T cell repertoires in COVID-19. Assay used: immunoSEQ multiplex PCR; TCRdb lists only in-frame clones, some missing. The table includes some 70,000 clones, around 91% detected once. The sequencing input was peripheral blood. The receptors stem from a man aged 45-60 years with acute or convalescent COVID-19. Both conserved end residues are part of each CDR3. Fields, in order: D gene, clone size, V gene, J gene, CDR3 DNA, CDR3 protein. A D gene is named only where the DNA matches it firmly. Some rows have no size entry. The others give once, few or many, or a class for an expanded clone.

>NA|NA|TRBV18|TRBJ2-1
TGTGCCAGCTCGTGGACTTCTCCCTCCTACAATGAGCAGTTCTTC
CASSWTSPSYNEQFF
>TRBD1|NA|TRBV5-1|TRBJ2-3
TGCGCCAGCAGCTTCGGGACAGGGAGCACAGATACGCAGTATTTT
CASSFGTGSTDTQYF
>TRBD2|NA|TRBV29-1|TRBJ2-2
TGCAGCGCAGGATTAGGCGGGGGGAACACCGGGGAGCTGTTTTTT
CSAGLGGGNTGELFF
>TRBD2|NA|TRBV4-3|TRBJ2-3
TGCGCCAGCAGCCAAGATCAACTAGCGGGGTACACAGATACGCAGTATTTT
CASSQDQLAGYTDTQYF
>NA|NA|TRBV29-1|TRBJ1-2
TGCACAAGCCGTACGGGGGACTATGGCTACACCTTC
CTSRTGDYGYTF
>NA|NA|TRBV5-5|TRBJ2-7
TGTGCCAGCAGCTTGGCCGCGACAGCCTACGAGCAGTACTTC
CASSLAATAYEQYF
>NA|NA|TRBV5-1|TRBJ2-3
TGCGCCAGCAGCGGCAGGACTAGCACAGATACGCAGTATTTT
CASSGRTSTDTQYF
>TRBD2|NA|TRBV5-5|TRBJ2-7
TGTGCCAGCAGCTTGGACCTAGCGGGTTCGGCTTCCTACGAGCAGTACTTC
CASSLDLAGSASYEQYF
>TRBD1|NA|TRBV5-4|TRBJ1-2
TGTGCCAGCAGCGTGGGACAGGGAGTGTTAGAGTTCTATGGCTACACCTTC
CASSVGQGVLEFYGYTF
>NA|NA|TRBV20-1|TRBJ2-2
TGCAGTGCTCCCTACCTCAGGGAGCTGTTTTTT
CSAPYLRELFF
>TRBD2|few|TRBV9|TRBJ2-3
TGTGCCAGCGGGACTAGCATTGCAGATACGCAGTATTTT
CASGTSIADTQYF
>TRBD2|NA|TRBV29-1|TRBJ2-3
TGCAGCGTTCAAAGGACTAGCGGAAATACGCAGTATTTT
CSVQRTSGNTQYF
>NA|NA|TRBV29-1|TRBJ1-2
TGCAGCGTTGAGACAGCCGCAAAAGGGGGCTACACCTTC
CSVETAAKGGYTF
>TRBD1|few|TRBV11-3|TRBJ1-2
TGTGCCAGCAGCTTACACGGACAGGGGAACGGCTACACCTTC
CASSLHGQGNGYTF
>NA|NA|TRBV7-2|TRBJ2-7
TGTGCCAGCAAAGGCAGGGGCGACGAGCAGTACTTC
CASKGRGDEQYF
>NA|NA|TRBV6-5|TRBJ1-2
TGTGCCAGCAGTTACAATCCGAGGAGTGATGGCTACACCTTC
CASSYNPRSDGYTF
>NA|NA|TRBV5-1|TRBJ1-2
TGCGCCAGCAGCCCAGGGGCTGGAACTAACTATGGCTACACCTTC
CASSPGAGTNYGYTF
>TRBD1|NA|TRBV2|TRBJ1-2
TGTGCCAGCAGTGACAGGGGGTTCAGCTATGGCTACACCTTC
CASSDRGFSYGYTF
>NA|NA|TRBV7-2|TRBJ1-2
TGTGCCAGCAGCCTCCGGGGGGGCGGCCGTAACGGCTACACCTTC
CASSLRGGGRNGYTF
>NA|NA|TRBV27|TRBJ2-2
TGTGCCAGCAGTTTTCAGGCAGCGAACACCGGGGAGCTGTTTTTT
CASSFQAANTGELFF
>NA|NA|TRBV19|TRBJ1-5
TGTGCCAGTAGGGGAGGGGACGGCTATAGCAATCAGCCCCAGCATTTT
CASRGGDGYSNQPQHF
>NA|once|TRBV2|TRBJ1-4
TGTGCCAGCATGGAAGGACAAAATAATGAAAAACTGTTTTTT
CASMEGQNNEKLFF
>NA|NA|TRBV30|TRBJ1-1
TGTGCCTGGAGTACTTCTCTCACTGAAGCTTTCTTT
CAWSTSLTEAFF
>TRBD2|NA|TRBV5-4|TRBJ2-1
TGTGCCAGCAGCCACCTAGCGGGAGGGCCCTTTGAGCAGTTCTTC
CASSHLAGGPFEQFF
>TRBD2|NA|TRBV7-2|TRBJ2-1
TGTGCCAGCAGCTTTAGCGGGAGGGCCAGCAATGAGCAGTTCTTC
CASSFSGRASNEQFF
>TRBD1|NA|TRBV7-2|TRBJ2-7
TGTGCCAGCAGCTCTAGGGGACAGGGTGTGGCCTACGAGCAGTACTTC
CASSSRGQGVAYEQYF
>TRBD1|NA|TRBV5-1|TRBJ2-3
TGCGCCAGCAGCGTTGGACAGGGGCGAGATACGCAGTATTTT
CASSVGQGRDTQYF
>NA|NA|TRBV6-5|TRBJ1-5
TGTGCCAGCAGCCAAAACCTCGGTTTGCGTCAGCCCCAGCATTTT
CASSQNLGLRQPQHF
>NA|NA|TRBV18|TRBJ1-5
TGTGCCAGCTCACCTCAACCGAGGGAGCCCCAGCATTTT
CASSPQPREPQHF
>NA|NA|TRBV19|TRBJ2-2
TGTGCCAGTAGTATGCAGGGTTCGATCACCGGGGAGCTGTTTTTT
CASSMQGSITGELFF
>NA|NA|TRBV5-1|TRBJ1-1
TGCGCCAGCAGCCTACAGGTGGTGGACACTGAAGCTTTCTTT
CASSLQVVDTEAFF
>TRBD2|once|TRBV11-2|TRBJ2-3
TGTGCCAGCAGCTTAGTCCGACTAGCGGGAGATACGCAGTATTTT
CASSLVRLAGDTQYF
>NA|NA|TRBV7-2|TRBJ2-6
TGTGCCAGCAGCTTAGGGCCAGTTGGTGGGGCCAACGTCCTGACTTTC
CASSLGPVGGANVLTF
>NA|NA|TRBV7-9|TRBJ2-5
TGTGCCAGCAACCCGGAGTCGGACATCCAAGAGACCCAGTACTTC
CASNPESDIQETQYF
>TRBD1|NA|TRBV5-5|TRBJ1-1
TGTGCCAGCAGGGTGACTTTTCAGGGGGGTAGCACTGAAGCTTTCTTT
CASRVTFQGGSTEAFF
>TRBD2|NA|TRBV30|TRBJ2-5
TGTGCCTGGAGGATACTAGCGGGGGAGACCCAGTACTTC
CAWRILAGETQYF
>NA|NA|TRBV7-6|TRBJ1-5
TGTGCCAGCAGCTTAACAGGGAATAGCAATCAGCCCCAGCATTTT
CASSLTGNSNQPQHF
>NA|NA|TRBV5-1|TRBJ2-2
TGCGCCAGCAGCTTGGGTCAGGGGTCTTACACCGGGGAGCTGTTTTTT
CASSLGQGSYTGELFF
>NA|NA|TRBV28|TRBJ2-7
TGTGCCAGCAGCCTACCTTCTTACGAGCAGTACTTC
CASSLPSYEQYF
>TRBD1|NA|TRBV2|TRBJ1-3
TGTGCCAGCAGTGTATTGGGACAGGGGACGGGAAACACCATATATTTT
CASSVLGQGTGNTIYF
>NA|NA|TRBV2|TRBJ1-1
TGTGCCAGCAGTTTTCAGGGTTTGAACACTGAAGCTTTCTTT
CASSFQGLNTEAFF
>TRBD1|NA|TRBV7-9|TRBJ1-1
TGTGCCAGCAGCTTCCCAGAGACAGGGGGCGTTTGGGACACTGAAGCTTTCTTT
CASSFPETGGVWDTEAFF
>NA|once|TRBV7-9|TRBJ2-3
TGTGCCAGCAGCTTAGCTCCCGGCACAGATACGCAGTATTTT
CASSLAPGTDTQYF
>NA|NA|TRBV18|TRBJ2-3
TGTGCCAGCTCACCACTGGCTCGAACGAACACAGATACGCAGTATTTT
CASSPLARTNTDTQYF
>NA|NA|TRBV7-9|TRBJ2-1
TGTGCCAGCAGCTTAAACGACTGGGGCGATGAGCAGTTCTTC
CASSLNDWGDEQFF
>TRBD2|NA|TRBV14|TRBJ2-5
TGTGCCAGCAGCCAAGATTCTAGAGTCGGTAGCGGGAGATGGGAGACCCAGTACTTC
CASSQDSRVGSGRWETQYF
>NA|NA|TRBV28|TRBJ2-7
TGTGCCAGCAGTTTACAGGTCTACGAGCAGTACTTC
CASSLQVYEQYF
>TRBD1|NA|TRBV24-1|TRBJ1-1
TGTGCCACCAGTGACTCTGGGACAGCGAACACTGAAGCTTTCTTT
CATSDSGTANTEAFF
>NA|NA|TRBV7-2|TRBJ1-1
TGTGCCAGCAGCTTTATTCTAGGGAACACTGAAGCTTTCTTT
CASSFILGNTEAFF
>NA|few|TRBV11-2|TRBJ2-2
TGTGCCAGCAGCTGGTTGGACAGTCGGCCCGGGGAGCTGTTTTTT
CASSWLDSRPGELFF
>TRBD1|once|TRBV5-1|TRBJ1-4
TGCGCCAGCAGCTTGCCCGGACAGGAATCAACTAATGAAAAACTGTTTTTT
CASSLPGQESTNEKLFF
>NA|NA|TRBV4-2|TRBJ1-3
TGTGCCAGCAGCCCGACAGACTCTGGAAACACCATATATTTT
CASSPTDSGNTIYF
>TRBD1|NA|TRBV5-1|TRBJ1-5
TGCGCCAGCAGCCCGGACGGGACAGACAATCAGCCCCAGCATTTT
CASSPDGTDNQPQHF
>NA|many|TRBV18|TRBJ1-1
TGTGCCAGCTCCCTTCAAAGAGGGAACACTGAAGCTTTCTTT
CASSLQRGNTEAFF